This T cell receptor (beta chain) was documented in a study of OX40 agonist ivuxolimab in advanced cancers. About the research overall: Patients were infused with ivuxolimab every 2 weeks at 0.01 to 10 mg/kg. People in dose escalation had one of these cancers: hepatocellular carcinoma, melanoma, renal cell or head and neck cancer. Three dose-escalation patients had partial responses: one with hepatocellular carcinoma and two with cutaneous melanoma. Study-wide points: CD4+ and CD8+ blood T cells expanded clonally by week 6 at 0.1 to 3.0 mg/kg.

TCRdb's table, derived via immunoSEQ multiplex PCR, lists solely in-frame clones and lacks some. Counted here are some 71,000 clones, roughly 89% occurring once; the ten biggest clones make up around 0.77%. About this clone: Its antigen is not identified.

V lost 7 bases and J lost 2, with 18 bases in between. The CDR3 sequence is 15 residues long. Germline CDR1 and CDR2: SGHTA and FQGNSA. The sequencing used CD4+ or CD8+ T cells sorted from blood, collected in a trial of the OX40 agonist ivuxolimab. This sequence was found in an adult with an advanced solid tumor such as melanoma, head and neck, liver or kidney cancer. The chain has TRBV7-2 and TRBJ2-7; a weak D match, TRBD2 (6 bases). CDR3 DNA sequence: TGTGCCAGCAACTATGCCGGGACTCCTACCTACGAGCAGTACTTC. This encodes CASNYAGTPTYEQYF.